This TCR beta chain derives from a study of blood T cell repertoires in COVID-19. Study in general: PBMCs, B-cell-depleted T cells, or T cells provided the cDNA or gDNA that made up the material.

Per the original methods: Amplification from reference gene primers served as the basis for estimated nucleated cell counts. Clones were read by immunoSEQ multiplex PCR, and TCRdb kept only the in-frame ones, dropping some. The V and J calls and the clone size are those of that table, but D and trimming were determined from the DNA. The sample has 250,000 to 300,000 clones, about nine tenths seen once. Cohorts were assigned according to the clinical history that participants reported. The CDR3 has 18 amino acids. The receptor was derived from an older woman who had recovered from COVID-19. The sequenced sample was PBMCs or T cells enriched from blood (not recorded which). The V and J genes are TRBV1 and TRBJ1-2; the table's D gene call, TRBD1, was not cross checked with the DNA. TRBV1 is a known pseudogene. The CDR3 here is CTSSQQPGQLRNNYGYTF. The CDR3 coding sequence is TGCACCAGCAGCCAACAACCGGGACAGCTGAGGAACAACTATGGCTACACCTTC.